By frequency in the sample, the clone carrying this T cell receptor beta chain is medium-sized. In the same sample, other DNA sequences code for this CDR3. These data originate in a study of blood T cell repertoires in COVID-19. Study-wide context: Samples of COVID-19 (acute and convalescent) were obtained from the United States, Italy and Spain.

Patients from Seattle were sampled longitudinally, starting during active infection. As handled by the study authors: Reference gene primer amplification in the assay estimated nucleated cell counts. Repertoires were generated with immunoSEQ multiplex PCR, while TCRdb's copy carries only in-frame clones and drops some. D and trimming come from the DNA, and the V and J calls and clone size come from that table. Of some 180,000 clones listed, 80% to 90% are singletons. Sample: peripheral blood. The clonotype originates from a woman over 75 with COVID-19, enrolled during active disease.

In DNA, the CDR3 is TGTGCCAGCAGCCTATCCGTGGCGGGCTACAATGAGCAGTTCTTC. It specifies CASSLSVAGYNEQFF. The chain links TRBV27 to TRBJ2-1; D might be TRBD2 (5 bases). Germline CDR1 is MNHEY and CDR2 is SMNVEV (reference sequence). V was cut by 6 bases and J by 3 bases, with 15 bases left in between. The CDR3 has 15 residues.